The 21 T cell receptor beta chains below were found in one sample sequenced in a study of graft-versus-host responses after intestinal transplantation. These TCRs are of unknown antigen specificity. This table comes from immunoSEQ multiplex PCR, and its TCRdb copy is limited to in-frame clones, with some not included. Of about 110,000 clones listed, just under 95% are singletons. Sequences were derived from unstimulated CD8+ T cells sorted from spleen or lymph node cells, sampled before intestinal transplant. Receptors originate from a human donor who received an intestinal transplant.

J is TRBJ2-5 and V is TRBV27; D may be TRBD1 (5 bases). This CDR3 comprises 15 residues. V lost 0 bases, J lost 4 bases, and 12 bases lay in between. The germline V gene has CDR1 MNHEY and CDR2 SMNVEV (reference sequence). The CDR3 DNA sequence: TGTGCCAGCAGTTTATCGTCAGGGAAACGAGAGACCCAGTACTTC. This translates into CASSLSSGKRETQYF.

This clone was found once. V is TRBV4-1 and J is TRBJ1-1; D may be TRBD1 (5 bases). CDR3 length: 14 amino acids. Trimming stripped 1 base from V and 0 bases from J, with 6 bases between. Germline CDR1 reads MGHRA; CDR2 reads YSYEKL. CDR3 residues: CASSQGTLNTEAFF. The CDR3 nucleotides read TGCGCCAGCAGCCAAGGGACATTGAACACTGAAGCTTTCTTT.

V is TRBV6-1 and J is TRBJ1-1, with D unresolved. V shed 6 bases and J shed 1 base, with 9 bases lying between them. Germline lookup yields CDR1 MNHNS and CDR2 SASEGT. The CDR3 has 13 residues. Here the CDR3 DNA reads TGTGCCAGCAGCATCACAGCGAACACTGAAGCTTTCTTT. It codes for CASSITANTEAFF.

V is TRBV28 and J is TRBJ2-2; weak D call: TRBD1 (6 bases). The V end lost 2 bases, the J end lost 4 bases, and 14 bases lay between the germline ends. CDR3 size: 16 residues. The germline V gene has CDR1 MDHEN and CDR2 SYDVKM. The CDR3 DNA reads as TGTGCCAGCAGTTTAACGGGACACAATGCCACCGGGGAGCTGTTTTTT. Translation: CASSLTGHNATGELFF.

The chain carries TRBV5-1 and TRBJ2-7; TRBD1 might be the D (5 bases). With 6 bases removed from V and 0 bases from J, the gap between germline ends came to 10 bases. Germline assignment: CDR1 SGHRS and CDR2 YFSETQ. The CDR3 covers 13 residues. CDR3 in DNA: TGCGCCAGCACCCCAGGGCCCTCCTACGAGCAGTACTTC. Translating gives CASTPGPSYEQYF. Supplemented by reference TRBV5-1 and TRBJ2-7, the full variable domain reads KAGVTQTPRYLIKTRGQQVTLSCSPISGHRSVSWYQQTPGQGLQFLFEYFSETQRNKGNFPGRFSGRQFSNSRSEMNVSTLELGDSALYLCASTPGPSYEQYFGPGTRLTVT.

CDR3 region: CASSWRQGQYNEQFF. In nucleotides, the CDR3 is TGTGCCAGCAGCTGGAGACAGGGACAGTACAATGAGCAGTTCTTC. The chain uses TRBV11-3 and TRBJ2-1; 7 positions match TRBD1. With 4 bases clipped from V and 4 bases from J, the junction kept 7 bases outside the gene matches. The CDR3 loop spans 15 amino acids. The germline gives CDR1 SGHNT, CDR2 YENEEA.

This clone was recorded a few times. This sequence joins TRBV27 and TRBJ1-1; D is undetermined. Trimming stripped 6 bases from V and 0 bases from J, with 8 bases between. CDR1 is MNHEY and CDR2 is SMNVEV in the germline V gene (reference sequence). The CDR3 is 13 amino acids. CDR3 sequence: CASSHALNTEAFF. DNA of the CDR3: TGTGCCAGCAGCCATGCCCTGAACACTGAAGCTTTCTTT.

As regards this clone: Additional DNA sequences in this sample encode the identical CDR3. The chain employs TRBV5-4 and TRBJ2-7; D not resolved. The CDR3 runs to 13 residues. Trimming took 0 bases from V and 1 from J, leaving 5 bases between them. Germline CDR1 and CDR2: SGHNT and YYREEE (reference sequence). CDR3 sequence (DNA): TGTGCCAGCAGCTTGGAAGAGTCCTACGAGCAGTACTTC. Translated: CASSLEESYEQYF.

This CDR3 is CASSSQGWRSKTQYF. In nucleotides, the CDR3 is TGTGCCAGCAGTTCCCAGGGTTGGAGGTCTAAGACCCAGTACTTC. The V gene is TRBV27, the J gene TRBJ2-5, with D tentatively TRBD1 or TRBD2 (5 bases each). The V end was cut by 4 bases, the J end by 6 bases, with 18 bases between. This CDR3 contains 15 residues. Germline V gene sequence: CDR1 MNHEY, CDR2 SMNVEV (reference sequence).

Of note for this clone: Other DNA sequences from this sample encode an identical CDR3 as well. This chain joins TRBV29-1 and TRBJ2-1; 14 nucleotides align to TRBD2. From germline, CDR1 is SQVTM and CDR2 ANQGSEA. The CDR3 consists of 15 residues. V shed 3 bases, J shed 7 bases, and the junction held 5 bases outside the gene matches. The CDR3 here is CSVEGLAGERNEQFF. The CDR3 DNA is TGCAGCGTTGAGGGACTAGCGGGAGAGAGGAATGAGCAGTTCTTC.

The chain carries TRBV5-8 and TRBJ1-2; D is unresolved. V gave up 4 bases and J gave up 8 bases, with 15 bases separating them. CDR3 length: 13 amino acids. Germline loops: CDR1 SGHTS, CDR2 YDEGEE. The CDR3: CASSHGDLGGYTF. Written as DNA, the CDR3 is TGTGCCAGCAGCCACGGAGACTTGGGCGGCTACACCTTC. The full variable domain, completed using reference TRBV5-8 and TRBJ1-2, is EAGVTQSPTHLIKTRGQQATLRCSPISGHTSVYWYQQALGLGLQFLLWYDEGEERNRGNFPPRFSGRQFPNYSSELNVNALELEDSALYLCASSHGDLGGYTFGSGTRLTVV.

The chain links TRBV9 to TRBJ2-5; 11 bases fit TRBD2. The CDR3 totals 16 residues. In germline, CDR1 is SGDLS, CDR2 YYNGEE. Trimming removed 3 bases from V and 4 bases from J; junction bases left unmatched: 8. In nucleotides, the CDR3 is TGTGCCAGCAGCGGGTATAGCGGGAGGGCCGTAGAGACCCAGTACTTC. As protein: CASSGYSGRAVETQYF.

This clone was counted once. The V call is TRBV7-9, the J call TRBJ2-1, with TRBD2 identical over 13 bases. The CDR3 loop spans 18 amino acids. V lost 1 base, J lost 1 base, and 4 bases stayed unmatched. The germline CDR1 and CDR2 sequences are SEHNR and FQNEAQ (reference sequence). This chain's CDR3 is CASSLGLAGGTSYNEQFF. CDR3 sequence (DNA): TGTGCCAGCAGCTTAGGACTAGCGGGAGGAACATCCTACAATGAGCAGTTCTTC.

The CDR3 DNA reads as TGCGCCAGCAGCCAAGCGGGGGGGCTCAGCACTGAAGCTTTCTTT. Amino acids: CASSQAGGLSTEAFF. This chain links TRBV4-1 with TRBJ1-1, with D perhaps TRBD1 (6 bases). The CDR3 has 15 residues. V lost 1 base, J lost 4 bases, and 13 bases lay in between. CDR1 is MGHRA and CDR2 is YSYEKL in the germline V gene.

The genes are TRBV29-1 and TRBJ2-2; 7 bases line up with TRBD1. V lost 3 bases and J lost 2; bases outside the gene matches: 6. The CDR3 has 15 residues. Per the germline V gene, CDR1 is SQVTM and CDR2 is ANQGSEA. The CDR3 loop is CSVEGQLGNTGELFF. The CDR3 DNA reads TGCAGCGTTGAGGGACAGCTGGGAAACACCGGGGAGCTGTTTTTT.

The genes are TRBV27 and TRBJ2-7; possibly TRBD1 or TRBD2 for D (5 bases each). The CDR3 is 15 residues long. CDR1 is MNHEY and CDR2 is SMNVEV in the germline V gene (reference sequence). The germline V and J ends were trimmed by 6 bases and 0 bases, with 15 bases remaining between them. CDR3 sequence (DNA): TGTGCCAGCAGCCCCCGAGGGGTGAGCTCCTACGAGCAGTACTTC. Its protein is CASSPRGVSSYEQYF.

Notes on this clone: Other nucleotide sequences from this sample produce the same CDR3. The chain carries TRBV27 and TRBJ2-5; no reliable D call. The length of the CDR3 is 12 residues. The V end lost 0 bases, the J end lost 5 bases, and 4 bases lay between the germline ends. The germline CDR1 and CDR2 sequences are MNHEY and SMNVEV (reference sequence). The CDR3 is CASSLSGETQYF. The CDR3 DNA sequence: TGTGCCAGCAGTTTATCAGGCGAGACCCAGTACTTC.

J is TRBJ2-7 and V is TRBV5-6; possible D gene TRBD1, 6 bases. CDR1 is SGHDT and CDR2 is YYEEEE in the germline V gene. The CDR3 has 18 residues. Trimming shortened V by 4 bases and J by 2 bases, and 25 bases separated the two germline ends. The CDR3 loop is CASSQTSTGSHLPYEQYF. CDR3 bases: TGTGCCAGCAGCCAAACGTCAACAGGGTCACACCTTCCCTACGAGCAGTACTTC.

The rearrangement uses TRBV7-3 and TRBJ1-1; D is possibly TRBD1 (6 bases). V was clipped by 4 bases and J by 6 bases, with 18 bases between them. The length of the CDR3 is 15 residues. The germline V gene encodes CDR1 SGHTA and CDR2 FQGTGA. The chain's CDR3 is CASSSLGGARAEAFF. DNA for the CDR3: TGTGCCAGCAGCTCACTCGGGGGGGCGAGGGCTGAAGCTTTCTTT.

The chain links TRBV15 to TRBJ1-1; weak D call: TRBD1 (5 bases). V lost 4 bases, J lost 6 bases, and 18 bases lay in between. The CDR3 extends over 15 amino acids. The germline CDR1 and CDR2 sequences are LNHNV and YYDKDF (reference sequence). The CDR3 protein is CATSTSRGGIPEAFF. As DNA, the CDR3 is TGTGCCACCAGCACCTCGCGGGGGGGGATCCCTGAAGCTTTCTTT.

V usage is TRBV27 and J usage is TRBJ2-3; TRBD2 aligns across 12 bases. The CDR3 extends over 15 amino acids. Germline values: CDR1 MNHEY, CDR2 SMNVEV (reference sequence). The V segment lost 5 bases and the J segment 5 bases; nucleotides outside the gene matches: 5. As DNA, the CDR3 is TGTGCCAGCAGTCTGACTAGCGGGAGAGGAGATACGCAGTATTTT. Residues: CASSLTSGRGDTQYF.